These 30 T cell receptor beta chains came from one sample sequenced in a study of Graves' ophthalmopathy and Graves' hyperthyroidism. RNA transcripts were the template, and TCR beta CDR3 regions were amplified from them. Following a first-round RT-PCR that used HTBI primers, a second-round multiplex PCR was carried out. TCRdb ran MiXCR on the multiplex PCR reads and lists one entry per CDR3 protein. The sample lists more than 300,000 distinct CDR3 sequences, 15% to 20% seen once, with around 2.4% in the top ten. Sequenced material: peripheral blood. Every receptor here comes from an adult woman with stable Graves' hyperthyroidism.

This clonotype was seen at least ten times. The genes are TRBV6-5 and TRBJ2-5; D could derive from TRBD1 or TRBD2 (5 bases each). Germline CDR1 MNHEY, CDR2 SVGAGI. Deletions cut 2 bases from V and 7 bases from J, with 11 bases between. There are 13 residues in the CDR3. In DNA, the CDR3 is TGTGCCAGCAGTTACGGGGGACGCGGGACCCAGTACTTC. It encodes CASSYGGRGTQYF.

The table lists this clonotype with many counts. The rearrangement joins TRBV6-6 to TRBJ1-1; 10 positions match TRBD1. Germline CDR1 is MNHNY and CDR2 is SVGAGI (reference sequence). This CDR3 comprises 18 residues. J lost 4 bases, V lost 8 bases, and 19 bases had no gene match. The CDR3 here is CASVTIPGTGERGTEAFF. In DNA form, the CDR3 reads TGTGCCAGCGTTACCATTCCCGGGACAGGGGAACGCGGCACTGAAGCTTTCTTT.

Comment on this clonotype: A junction boundary mismatches the germline segment, possibly from a read error. The genes are TRBV20-1 and TRBJ1-6; no clear D gene. The CDR3 loop spans 15 amino acids. Germline CDR1 reads DFQATT; CDR2 reads SNEGSKA (reference sequence). The CDR3 loop reads CSARVLSGYKSPLHF. The CDR3 DNA is TGCAGTGCTAGAGTTTTGTCGGGGTATAAGTCACCCCTCCACTTT.

A remark on this clonotype: A much larger clone is a single base away; this may be a read error. The gene calls are TRBV11-2 and TRBJ2-7, with unresolved D. The V gene lost 0 bases and the J gene lost 3 bases, with 18 bases spanning the gap. Per germline, CDR1 SGHAT and CDR2 FQNNGV. This CDR3 comprises 17 residues. The CDR3 loop is CASSLDPKVNLYYEQYF. CDR3 coding DNA: TGTGCCAGCAGCTTAGACCCCAAGGTAAACCTTTACTACGAGCAGTACTTC. Complete variable domain (other parts from reference TRBV11-2 and TRBJ2-7): EAGVAQSPRYKIIEKRQSVAFWCNPISGHATLYWYQQILGQGPKLLIQFQNNGVVDDSQLPKDRFSAERLKGVDSTLKIQPAKLEDSAVYLCASSLDPKVNLYYEQYFGPGTRLTVT.

Ten or more counts support this clonotype. CDR3 residues: CASSLGGTGTGELFF. In DNA form, the CDR3 reads TGCGCCAGCAGCTTGGGGGGAACAGGGACCGGGGAGCTGTTTTTT. The chain uses TRBV5-1 and TRBJ2-2; possible D gene TRBD1, 6 bases. Deletions cut 0 bases from V and 5 bases from J, with 11 bases between. Germline V gene lookup returns CDR1 SGHRS and CDR2 YFSETQ. CDR3 size: 15 residues.

Of note for this clonotype: A read error may explain this, as a much larger clone is one base away. This CDR3 is missing its conserved last phenylalanine or tryptophan, likely due to a read error. The J gene is TRBJ1-5, the V gene TRBV29-1, with a possible D match to TRBD1 (6 bases). The V end lost 3 bases, the J end lost 9 bases, and 15 bases lay between the germline ends. Germline V gene data show CDR1 as SQVTM and CDR2 as ANQGSEA. The CDR3 has 13 residues. Here the CDR3 reads CSVDKRGVRPQHL. CDR3 sequence (DNA): TGCAGCGTTGATAAAAGGGGGGTCCGGCCCCAGCATTTG.

This clonotype was counted ten times or more. The chain has TRBV6-1 and TRBJ2-5, with 10 bases matching TRBD2. Germline V gene lookup returns CDR1 MNHNS and CDR2 SASEGT. Unmatched junction bases numbered 8, after V lost 6 bases and J lost 1 base. The CDR3 is made up of 16 amino acids. CDR3 coding DNA: TGTGCCAGCAGCCCCCGGACTAGCGGCCTCCAAGAGACCCAGTACTTC. The encoded protein is CASSPRTSGLQETQYF.

The sample holds many counts of this clonotype. This chain connects TRBV2 to TRBJ1-6; D is ambiguous. This CDR3 is 13 amino acids long. Germline V gene sequence: CDR1 SNHLY, CDR2 FYNNEI. Trimming took off 5 bases at V and 9 bases at J, with 11 bases between the two ends. The CDR3 protein is CASSPIDPSPLHF. The CDR3 coding sequence is TGTGCCAGCAGTCCCATAGACCCTTCACCCCTCCACTTT.

The V gene is TRBV12-3 or TRBV12-4, the J gene TRBJ1-5; D unclear. V was shortened by 2 bases and J by 0 bases, with 35 bases between the two germline ends. This CDR3 region has 24 residues. CDR3 coding DNA: TGTGCCAGCAGTTTAAAAGCACACCGACGTCAGGACTACTCGATAGCGGATAGCAATCAGCCCCAGCATTTT. This gives the protein CASSLKAHRRQDYSIADSNQPQHF.

This clonotype was counted between two and nine times. In DNA, the CDR3 is TGTGCCAGCAGCAGAGACAGGGGGCCGGGGGAGACCCAGTACTTC. Encoded protein: CASSRDRGPGETQYF. This chain connects TRBV7-3 to TRBJ2-5; 10 bases line up with TRBD1. CDR1 is SGHTA, CDR2 FQGTGA, per germline. V was pared by 5 bases and J by 5 bases, with 8 bases of the junction left unmatched. CDR3 length: 15 residues. Combining the CDR3 with reference TRBV7-3 and TRBJ2-5 gives the whole variable domain GAGVSQTPSNKVTEKGKYVELRCDPISGHTALYWYRQSLGQGPEFLIYFQGTGAADDSGLPNDRFFAVRPEGSVSTLKIQRTERGDSAVYLCASSRDRGPGETQYFGPGTRLLVL.

This clonotype came up many times. The chain uses TRBV5-5 and TRBJ2-5; tentative D call: TRBD1 (6 bases). This CDR3 comprises 15 residues. The germline CDR1 and CDR2 sequences are SGHKS and YYEKEE (reference sequence). V was cut by 0 bases and J by 3 bases, with 12 bases left in between. CDR3: CASSLAGEWEETQYF. CDR3 in DNA: TGTGCCAGCAGCTTGGCAGGGGAATGGGAAGAGACCCAGTACTTC.

This clonotype was found once. This rearrangement joins TRBV12-3 or TRBV12-4 to TRBJ1-5; TRBD1 matches at 8 bases. The CDR3 covers 18 residues. The J segment lost 1 base and the V segment lost 5 bases, leaving 13 bases of the junction unmatched. CDR3 loop: CASSRGQGAVGSNQPQHF. The CDR3 DNA follows: TGTGCCAGCAGTCGCGGACAGGGCGCGGTTGGGAGCAATCAGCCCCAGCATTTT.

Concerning this clonotype: Just one base apart from a much larger clone, this may be a read error. This chain connects TRBV30 to TRBJ1-2; 11 nucleotides line up with TRBD1. CDR3 size: 14 residues. In germline, CDR1 is GTSNPN, CDR2 SVGIG (reference sequence). The CDR3 loop is CAWSGQGATYCYTF. DNA for the CDR3: TGTGCCTGGAGCGGACAGGGGGCGACCTATTGCTACACCTTC.

The gene calls are TRBV19 and TRBJ2-5; 8 nucleotides match TRBD1. The V gene's germline CDR1 is LNHDA and CDR2 SQIVND (reference sequence). The CDR3 sequence is 14 residues long. The V gene end was trimmed by 4 bases and the J gene end by 5 bases; junction bases not matched to a gene: 6. CDR3 bases: TGTGCCAGTAGTAAGGACAGGGATCGGGAGACCCAGTACTTC. Translating gives CASSKDRDRETQYF.

This clonotype was seen repeatedly, ten times or more. The rearrangement uses TRBV5-1 and TRBJ2-5, with TRBD2 identical over 12 bases. The length of the CDR3 is 14 residues. Germline V CDR1 and CDR2: SGHRS, YFSETQ. Germline trimming cut 4 bases from V and 5 bases from J; bases unmatched to any gene: 3. CDR3 coding DNA: TGCGCCAGCAGCGGAACTAGCGGGAGGGAGACCCAGTACTTC. It encodes CASSGTSGRETQYF.

Details on this clonotype: A read error may account for a junction end that differs from germline. V is TRBV12-3 or TRBV12-4 and J is TRBJ2-5; the D gene could be TRBD1 or TRBD2 (5 bases each). The CDR3 is 13 residues long. The CDR3 loop is CASSLNGAETEYF. As DNA, the CDR3 is TGCGCCAGCAGTTTAAACGGGGCAGAGACCGAGTACTTC.

This clonotype was counted ten times or more. V usage is TRBV29-1 and J usage is TRBJ2-5; 8 bases align to TRBD2. The germline CDR1 and CDR2 sequences are SQVTM and ANQGSEA. This CDR3 contains 12 residues. CDR3 sequence reads: CRSGTRKETQYF. The CDR3 coding sequence is TGCAGGTCCGGGACTAGAAAGGAGACCCAGTACTTC.

This clonotype appeared many times. J is TRBJ2-4 and V is TRBV12-3 or TRBV12-4, with D possibly TRBD1 on 5 matching bases. V was trimmed by 5 bases and J by 7 bases, leaving 15 bases between them. The CDR3 spans 14 residues. The CDR3 bases are TGTGCCAGCAGTGCGACAGAACTCTGGAACATTCAGTACTTC. As protein: CASSATELWNIQYF.

This clonotype was observed at least ten times. The gene calls are TRBV7-3 and TRBJ2-5, with D possibly TRBD1 on 7 matching bases. Trimming took 5 bases from V and 5 from J, leaving 12 bases between them. The CDR3 contains 13 residues. Germline assignment: CDR1 SGHTA and CDR2 FQGTGA. Here the CDR3 reads CASSPPGGETQYF. Here the CDR3 DNA reads TGTGCCAGCAGCCCACCAGGGGGGGAGACCCAGTACTTC.

This clonotype was detected ten times or more. This chain links TRBV20-1 with TRBJ2-7; 8 nucleotides agree with TRBD1. Germline V gene sequence: CDR1 DFQATT, CDR2 SNEGSKA (reference sequence). The V and J ends lost 4 bases and 5 bases, in that order; junction bases with no gene match: 1. The CDR3 consists of 11 residues. CDR3 amino acids: CSAKTGDEQYF. CDR3 DNA sequence: TGCAGTGCTAAGACAGGGGACGAGCAGTACTTC.

At least ten counts were recorded for this clonotype. The chain uses TRBV7-2 and TRBJ2-7, with D possibly TRBD1 on 5 matching bases. The CDR3 consists of 15 residues. The germline V and J ends were trimmed by 2 bases and 2 bases, with 13 bases remaining between them. CDR1 SGHTA and CDR2 FQGNSA come from the germline V gene. The CDR3 spells CASSLSQGLTYEQYF. The CDR3 nucleotides are TGTGCCAGCAGCTTATCGCAGGGTCTAACCTACGAGCAGTACTTC.

This clonotype was recorded many times. J is TRBJ2-7 and V is TRBV12-3 or TRBV12-4; D is ambiguous. This CDR3 region has 14 residues. The V end lost 1 base, the J end lost 3 bases, and 10 bases lay between the germline ends. The CDR3 sequence is CASSLGGPIYEQYF. The CDR3 bases are TGTGCCAGCAGTTTAGGCGGCCCGATCTACGAGCAGTACTTC.

This clonotype was recorded a few times. Since a much larger clone is just one base distant, this may be a read error. Since the CDR3 does not end with the conserved phenylalanine or tryptophan, this likely comes from a read error. The chain carries TRBV19 and TRBJ1-2; D is undetermined. The V gene's germline CDR1 is LNHDA and CDR2 SQIVND (reference sequence). The CDR3 runs to 14 residues. Trimming cost V 0 bases and J 4 bases, with 9 bases left between them. The DNA for the CDR3 is TGTGCCAGTAGTATAGATGCGGGATCCTATGGCTACACCATC. Its translation: CASSIDAGSYGYTI.

The V and J genes are TRBV10-2 and TRBJ2-3; D gene ambiguous. The CDR3 covers 12 residues. Germline values: CDR1 WSHSY, CDR2 SAAADI. Trimming stripped 3 bases from V and 5 bases from J, with 6 bases between. CDR3 DNA sequence: TGCGCCAGCAGTGAATGGGGAGATACGCAGTATTTT. This encodes CASSEWGDTQYF.

The table lists this clonotype with many counts. The chain combines TRBV28 with TRBJ1-2; a possible D gene is TRBD1 (6 bases). CDR1 is MDHEN and CDR2 is SYDVKM in the germline V gene. Between the trimmed V and J ends, which lost 2 bases and 6 bases, there was a span of 25 bases. This CDR3 contains 18 residues. CDR3 DNA sequence: TGTGCCAGCAGTTTAACCTCAAAACTGTCCCCACAGGGTCATGGCTACACCTTC. This sequence encodes CASSLTSKLSPQGHGYTF.

This clonotype has at least ten counts. The rearrangement uses TRBV20-1 and TRBJ1-1, with a possible D match to TRBD1 (6 bases). This CDR3 region has 14 residues. V was clipped by 3 bases and J by 0 bases, with 11 bases between them. CDR1 and CDR2 from the germline V gene are DFQATT and SNEGSKA (reference sequence). The CDR3, as DNA: TGCAGTGCTAGCCCGGACAGCTTGAACACTGAAGCTTTCTTT. This encodes CSASPDSLNTEAFF.

On this clonotype: This clone may be a read error of a much larger clone one base away. The rearrangement joins TRBV13 to TRBJ2-2; D is unclear. Germline CDR1 and CDR2: PRHDT and FYEKMQ (reference sequence). CDR3 length equals 13 residues. CDR3 protein: CANSPNWGGELFF. CDR3 in DNA: TGTGCCAACAGCCCAAACTGGGGCGGGGAGCTGTTTTTT.

This clonotype was recorded many times. J is TRBJ1-5 and V is TRBV20-1; no definite D call. Trimming took 0 bases from V and 7 from J, leaving 16 bases between them. The CDR3 totals 15 residues. Germline lookup yields CDR1 DFQATT and CDR2 SNEGSKA (reference sequence). The CDR3 DNA follows: TGCAGTGCTAGAGATCCGGAAGGTTTCAGGCAGCCCCAGCATTTT. Residues: CSARDPEGFRQPQHF.

This clonotype was observed a few times. The chain employs TRBV11-2 and TRBJ2-4; perhaps TRBD2 as D (6 bases). V was clipped by 2 bases and J by 3 bases, with 11 bases between them. The germline CDR1 and CDR2 sequences are SGHAT and FQNNGV. This CDR3 spans 15 amino acids. Written as DNA, the CDR3 is TGTGCCAGCAGCTTACAGCGGGCTGACAAAAACATTCAGTACTTC. Translating gives CASSLQRADKNIQYF.

The CDR3 DNA reads as TGTGCCAGCAGGCTCCCCGGGACAGGGAACAATCAGCCCCAGCATTTT. This sequence encodes CASRLPGTGNNQPQHF. The genes are TRBV2 and TRBJ1-5; 9 bases are a match to TRBD1. V trimming: 6 bases; J trimming: 3 bases; junction bases outside the gene matches: 9. CDR3 length equals 16 residues. Germline lookup yields CDR1 SNHLY and CDR2 FYNNEI.